Shown below are 8 T cell receptor beta chains from a single sample sequenced in a study of T cells in Graves' hyperthyroidism and ophthalmopathy. RNA transcripts were the template for amplifying TCR beta CDR3 regions. The HTBI set primed first-round TCR CDR3 RT-PCR. TCRdb used MiXCR to reprocess the multiplex PCR reads, holding one entry per CDR3 protein. Here the sample spans about 530,000 distinct CDR3 sequences, roughly 15% being singletons. Sequenced: blood. These receptors were collected from a woman between 18 and 30 years old with Graves' ophthalmopathy.

The rearrangement uses TRBV28 and TRBJ1-5, with D uncertain. Germline values: CDR1 MDHEN, CDR2 SYDVKM. V gave up 4 bases and J gave up 0 bases, with 13 bases separating them. CDR3 length: 16 residues. CDR3 sequence (DNA): TGTGCCAGCAGTTCGTCAGACTCATATAGCAATCAGCCCCAGCATTTT. It is translated as CASSSSDSYSNQPQHF.

This clonotype was detected ten times or more. This CDR3 reads CASTTGGVTEAFF. The DNA for the CDR3 is TGTGCCAGCACCACCGGCGGGGTCACTGAAGCTTTCTTT. The chain couples TRBV6-1 to TRBJ1-1, with D uncertain. CDR1 is MNHNS, CDR2 SASEGT, per germline. V lost 7 bases and J lost 4, with 13 bases in between. CDR3 length equals 13 residues.

This clonotype was detected a few times. The chain links TRBV28 to TRBJ2-7, with 11 bases that match TRBD1. V shed 6 bases and J 2 bases; nucleotides not matched to a gene: 6. Germline V gives CDR1 MDHEN, CDR2 SYDVKM. The CDR3 is made up of 15 amino acids. In DNA, the CDR3 is TGTGCCAGCAGGTCGCGGGGACAGGGGGCCTACGAGCAGTACTTC. Its protein product is CASRSRGQGAYEQYF.

The rearrangement joins TRBV10-3 to TRBJ2-1, with 9 bases fitting TRBD2. The CDR3 runs 16 residues. J was trimmed by 0 bases and V by 4 bases; bases with no gene match: 4. In germline, CDR1 is ENHRY, CDR2 SYGVKD. The CDR3 spells CAISVSSGTSYNEQFF. CDR3 coding DNA: TGTGCCATCAGTGTTTCTAGCGGGACCTCCTACAATGAGCAGTTCTTC.

This clonotype has a count of ten or more. The CDR3 spells CASSQETSGRYNEQFF. DNA for the CDR3: TGTGCCAGCAGCCAGGAGACTAGCGGGAGATACAATGAGCAGTTCTTC. The chain links TRBV3-1 to TRBJ2-1, with TRBD2 matching over 12 bases. Germline V gives CDR1 LGHDT, CDR2 YNNKEL (reference sequence). CDR3 length: 16 residues. After removal of 3 bases from V and 4 bases from J, the junction contained 4 bases not matched to a gene.

In this sample, this clonotype turned up many times. The rearrangement uses TRBV3-1 and TRBJ1-1; D may be TRBD1 (5 bases). The germline gives CDR1 LGHDT, CDR2 YNNKEL (reference sequence). The CDR3 loop spans 16 amino acids. V lost 0 bases to trimming and J lost 1 base, with 12 bases between them. The CDR3, as DNA: TGTGCCAGCAGCCAAGACCCCCCGAGGGGGAACACTGAAGCTTTCTTT. Its protein product is CASSQDPPRGNTEAFF.

This clonotype came up once. The DNA of the CDR3 is TGTGCCAGCAGTTCCGGGACTAGCGGGAGCAACGAGCAGTACTTC. It specifies CASSSGTSGSNEQYF. The genes are TRBV28 and TRBJ2-7; 14 bases line up with TRBD2. The J segment lost 5 bases and the V segment lost 4 bases, leaving 4 bases of the junction unmatched. Per germline, CDR1 MDHEN and CDR2 SYDVKM. The length of the CDR3 is 15 residues.

The chain recombines TRBV4-2 with TRBJ1-4; D is unresolved. CDR1 is LGHNA, CDR2 YNFKEQ, per germline. The CDR3 is made up of 13 amino acids. V was clipped by 1 base and J by 8 bases, with 8 bases between them. The CDR3 region has the DNA TGTGCCAGCAGCCAAGGGTCCAGCGAAAAACTGTTTTTT. Translation gives CASSQGSSEKLFF.